A single sample gave rise to the 25 T cell receptor beta chains below, sequenced in a study of blood T cell repertoires in COVID-19. Assay: immunoSEQ multiplex PCR; the TCRdb copy retains only in-frame clones and omits some. In the table there are fewer than 50,000 clones, 83% of which are singletons. Sequencing was carried out using peripheral blood. The source of these receptors is a woman of 80 years or more with active or convalescent COVID-19.

This clone was counted a single time. J is TRBJ2-7 and V is TRBV3-1 (or the pseudogene TRBV3-2), with 9 nucleotides matching TRBD2. From germline, CDR1 is LGHDT and CDR2 YNNKEL (reference sequence). CDR3 length equals 15 residues. The V gene end was trimmed by 2 bases and the J gene end by 2 bases; junction bases not matched to a gene: 4. CDR3: CASSQMAGGAYEQYF. DNA for the CDR3: TGTGCCAGCAGCCAAATGGCGGGAGGGGCCTACGAGCAGTACTTC.

V usage is TRBV3-1 (or the pseudogene TRBV3-2) and J usage is TRBJ1-1; possibly TRBD1 for D (6 bases). V was cut by 6 bases and J by 8 bases, with 16 bases left in between. The CDR3 has 13 residues. The germline CDR1 and CDR2 sequences are LGHDT and YNNKEL (reference sequence). The CDR3 region is CASRPTGSLEAFF. The DNA of the CDR3 is TGTGCCAGCAGACCCACAGGGTCCCTAGAAGCTTTCTTT.

The rearrangement links TRBV7-8 to TRBJ1-5; 8 nucleotides agree with TRBD1. Germline CDR1 is SGHVS and CDR2 is FQNEAQ. The J segment lost 3 bases and the V segment lost 2 bases, leaving 12 bases of the junction unmatched. This CDR3 has 18 residues. CDR3 bases: TGTGCCAGCAGCTTACTTCGACCCCGGACAGGGTACAATCAGCCCCAGCATTTT. Protein product: CASSLLRPRTGYNQPQHF.

The chain carries TRBV6-5 and TRBJ1-6, with TRBD1 as a possible D gene (5 bases). Germline V gene data show CDR1 as MNHEY and CDR2 as SVGAGI. The CDR3 is 15 residues long. V lost 2 bases and J 8 bases, leaving 13 bases between the germline ends. The CDR3 here is CASSYAVRADSPLHF. The CDR3 bases are TGTGCCAGCAGTTACGCGGTCAGGGCGGATTCACCCCTCCACTTT.

This chain's CDR3 is CASSPGTLANTIYF. CDR3 nucleotide sequence: TGTGCCAGTAGTCCCGGGACACTGGCGAACACCATATATTTT. This rearrangement joins TRBV19 to TRBJ1-3; TRBD1 is a possible D gene (6 bases). With 5 bases removed from V and 7 bases from J, the gap between germline ends came to 15 bases. This CDR3 has 14 amino acids. CDR1 is LNHDA, CDR2 SQIVND, per germline (reference sequence).

CDR3 coding DNA: TGTGCCAGCAGTCCAAGGGGCTACGAGCAGTACTTC. It translates to CASSPRGYEQYF. J is TRBJ2-7 and V is TRBV6-2 or TRBV6-3, with D perhaps matching TRBD1 (5 bases). V lost 5 bases and J 3 bases, leaving 8 bases between the germline ends. Germline assignment: CDR1 MNHEY and CDR2 SVGEGT. The CDR3 length is 12 residues.

V gene TRBV7-9 combines with J gene TRBJ2-5; D not resolved. Between the trimmed V and J ends, which lost 1 base and 13 bases, there was a span of 16 bases. Germline V gives CDR1 SEHNR, CDR2 FQNEAQ (reference sequence). The CDR3 has 13 amino acids. In nucleotides, the CDR3 is TGTGCCAGCAGCTTAGATAACTGGGCCTTTTCGTACTTC. This codes for CASSLDNWAFSYF.

This clone was found once. The rearrangement links TRBV9 to TRBJ1-6; 7 bases fit TRBD1. Germline V CDR1 and CDR2: SGDLS, YYNGEE. This CDR3 region has 15 residues. V was clipped by 3 bases and J by 4 bases; unmatched bases: 4. CDR3 coding DNA: TGTGCCAGCAGCGCAGGGACAGTTTATAATTCACCCCTCCACTTT. It yields the protein CASSAGTVYNSPLHF.

The rearrangement joins TRBV5-1 to TRBJ2-3; 8 nucleotides align to TRBD2. The V gene's germline CDR1 is SGHRS and CDR2 YFSETQ. The CDR3 spans 15 residues. J gave up 0 bases and V 2 bases, and 2 bases lay outside the gene matches. In DNA form, the CDR3 reads TGCGCCAGCAGCTTTAGCGGGATGAGCACAGATACGCAGTATTTT. Encoded protein: CASSFSGMSTDTQYF.

The chain is built from TRBV12-5 and TRBJ2-3; weak D call: TRBD2 (6 bases). V was pared by 2 bases and J by 2 bases, with 8 bases between. Germline CDR1 is LGHNT and CDR2 is FRNRAP. The CDR3 length is 14 residues. The CDR3 nucleotides are TGTGCTAGTGGTTTGACGGGAGTCACAGATACGCAGTATTTT. Translated, it gives CASGLTGVTDTQYF.

The chain recombines TRBV3-1 (or the pseudogene TRBV3-2) with TRBJ1-2, with TRBD1 matching 10 bases. Per germline, CDR1 LGHDT and CDR2 YNNKEL (reference sequence). V trimming: 3 bases; J trimming: 2 bases; junction bases outside the gene matches: 3. This CDR3 is 15 amino acids long. CDR3 region: CASSQPGQGNYGYTF. CDR3 bases: TGTGCCAGCAGCCAGCCGGGACAGGGGAACTATGGCTACACCTTC.

CDR3 nucleotides: TGTGCCAGCAGCCGAAGGACAGGGGGCTCTGAAGCTTTCTTT. Translation: CASSRRTGGSEAFF. The V and J genes are TRBV5-6 and TRBJ1-1, with 11 positions matching TRBD1. The trim removed 4 bases at V and 6 bases at J, leaving 5 bases unmatched. This CDR3 is built from 14 residues. Germline CDR1 is SGHDT and CDR2 is YYEEEE.

This chain uses TRBV5-1 with TRBJ1-1; no definite D call. This CDR3 has 14 amino acids. The germline gives CDR1 SGHRS, CDR2 YFSETQ. The V end lost 4 bases, the J end lost 7 bases, and 17 bases lay between the germline ends. CDR3 amino acids: CASSESGPEGEAFF. CDR3 in DNA: TGCGCCAGCAGCGAATCGGGCCCTGAGGGTGAAGCTTTCTTT.

The J gene is TRBJ2-2, the V gene TRBV5-4, with TRBD2 matching 9 bases. CDR3 size: 17 residues. After removal of 2 bases from V and 1 base from J, the junction contained 6 bases not matched to a gene. The V gene's germline CDR1 is SGHNT and CDR2 YYREEE (reference sequence). The CDR3 reads CASSLPLAGKNTGELFF. CDR3 nucleotides: TGTGCCAGCAGCTTACCTCTAGCGGGAAAGAACACCGGGGAGCTGTTTTTT.

V and J are TRBV5-6 and TRBJ2-1; 12 bases are a match to TRBD2. CDR1 and CDR2 from the germline V gene are SGHDT and YYEEEE. The V segment lost 1 base and the J segment 6 bases; nucleotides outside the gene matches: 5. This CDR3 has 16 amino acids. The CDR3: CASSLPGLAGSNEQFF. As DNA, the CDR3 is TGTGCCAGCAGCTTGCCGGGACTAGCGGGTTCCAATGAGCAGTTCTTC.

V gene TRBV5-4 combines with J gene TRBJ2-2, with 14 bases matching TRBD2. This CDR3 region has 16 residues. Per germline, CDR1 SGHNT and CDR2 YYREEE (reference sequence). V was clipped by 4 bases and J by 7 bases; unmatched bases: 6. CDR3 in amino acids: CASSGGTSGSGGELFF. CDR3 in DNA: TGTGCCAGCAGCGGCGGGACTAGCGGGAGTGGCGGGGAGCTGTTTTTT. Full variable domain (missing parts from reference TRBV5-4 and TRBJ2-2): ETGVTQSPTHLIKTRGQQVTLRCSSQSGHNTVSWYQQALGQGPQFIFQYYREEENGRGNFPPRFSGLQFPNYSSELNVNALELDDSALYLCASSGGTSGSGGELFFGEGSRLTVL.

The chain employs TRBV18 and TRBJ1-1; no definite D call. The CDR3 has 13 residues. Trimming removed 0 bases at V and 7 bases at J, with 9 bases between. Germline V CDR1 and CDR2: KGHSH, LQKENI. This CDR3 is CASSPPNGIEAFF. CDR3 bases: TGTGCCAGCTCACCACCGAACGGGATTGAAGCTTTCTTT.

The V and J genes are TRBV9 and TRBJ2-3, with TRBD2 identical over 12 bases. Germline V gives CDR1 SGDLS, CDR2 YYNGEE. This CDR3 spans 19 amino acids. Trimming cost V 4 bases and J 3 bases; bases outside gene matches: 15. The CDR3 sequence is CASSTRLAGDVGPTDTQYF. The DNA of the CDR3 is TGTGCCAGCAGCACCCGACTAGCGGGAGATGTCGGTCCAACAGATACGCAGTATTTT. Filled out from reference TRBV9 and TRBJ2-3, the complete variable domain reads DSGVTQTPKHLITATGQRVTLRCSPRSGDLSVYWYQQSLDQGLQFLIQYYNGEERAKGNILERFSAQQFPDLHSELNLSSLELGDSALYFCASSTRLAGDVGPTDTQYFGPGTRLTVL.

The V and J genes are TRBV7-8 and TRBJ1-2, with 7 nucleotides matching TRBD1. Germline-derived CDR1 and CDR2 are SGHVS and FQNEAQ. After removal of 1 base from V and 9 bases from J, the junction contained 5 bases not matched to a gene. This CDR3 has 13 residues. The DNA for the CDR3 is TGTGCCAGCAGCTTAGTAGGGGGCAGCAGCTACACCTTC. Amino acids: CASSLVGGSSYTF.

This clone was counted between two and nine times. The rearrangement uses TRBV25-1 and TRBJ2-3; weak D call: TRBD1 (6 bases). This CDR3 is 17 amino acids long. Germline V lookup: CDR1 MGHDK, CDR2 SYGVNS. V lost 0 bases and J 0 bases, leaving 13 bases between the germline ends. The CDR3 nucleotides read TGTGCCAGCAGTGAATATAGGGGCAGGGGAAGCACAGATACGCAGTATTTT. Residues: CASSEYRGRGSTDTQYF.

This clone was recorded a few times. The V gene is TRBV5-5, the J gene TRBJ2-3; possibly TRBD2 for D (6 bases). The CDR3 runs to 15 residues. V was clipped by 4 bases and J by 4 bases, with 16 bases between them. Germline V gene data show CDR1 as SGHKS and CDR2 as YYEKEE (reference sequence). The CDR3 DNA follows: TGTGCCAGCAGCGCGGGACTCTCGTGGGCAGATACGCAGTATTTT. It yields the protein CASSAGLSWADTQYF.

This clone was recorded a few times. The chain recombines TRBV28 with TRBJ2-2; a possible D gene is TRBD2 (6 bases). The CDR3 loop spans 16 amino acids. The germline CDR1 and CDR2 sequences are MDHEN and SYDVKM. The ends were cut back, 6 bases at V and 1 base at J, with 15 bases in the middle. The CDR3 is CASSPLGRGNTGELFF. In nucleotides, the CDR3 is TGTGCCAGCAGCCCGCTGGGGCGGGGGAACACCGGGGAGCTGTTTTTT.

The rearrangement joins TRBV30 to TRBJ2-6, with D hard to call. Germline V gene sequence: CDR1 GTSNPN, CDR2 SVGIG (reference sequence). The CDR3 loop spans 13 amino acids. V was shortened by 3 bases and J by 1 base, with 4 bases between the two germline ends. Here the CDR3 reads CAWRTSGANVLTF. The CDR3 bases are TGTGCCTGGAGGACATCTGGGGCCAACGTCCTGACTTTC.

The DNA of the CDR3 is TGTGCCACCTCACCTATAAAGAGCTCGCCAGCTTTCTTT. Its translation is CATSPIKSSPAFF. This chain links TRBV19 with TRBJ1-1; D is uncertain. V dropped 10 bases and J dropped 10 bases, with 22 bases sitting between them. CDR1 and CDR2 (germline): LNHDA, SQIVND (reference sequence). CDR3 size: 13 residues.

The chain uses TRBV18 and TRBJ1-3; TRBD1 is a possible D gene (5 bases). The CDR3 runs to 15 residues. Germline assignment: CDR1 KGHSH and CDR2 LQKENI. Between the trimmed V and J ends, which lost 2 bases and 3 bases, there was a span of 11 bases. The CDR3 bases are TGTGCCAGCTCACCAGGGGCCTCGGATGGAAACACCATATATTTT. Translation gives CASSPGASDGNTIYF.